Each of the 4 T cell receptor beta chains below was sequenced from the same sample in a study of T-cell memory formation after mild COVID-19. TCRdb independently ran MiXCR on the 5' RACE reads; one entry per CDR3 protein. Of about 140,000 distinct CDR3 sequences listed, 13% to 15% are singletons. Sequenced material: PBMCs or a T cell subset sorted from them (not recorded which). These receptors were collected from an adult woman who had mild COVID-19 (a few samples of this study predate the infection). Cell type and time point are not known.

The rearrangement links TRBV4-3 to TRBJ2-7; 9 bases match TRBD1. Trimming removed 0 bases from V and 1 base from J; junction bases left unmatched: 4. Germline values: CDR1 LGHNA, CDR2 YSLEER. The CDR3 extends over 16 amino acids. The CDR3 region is CASSQDQDRGSYEQYF. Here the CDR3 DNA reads TGCGCCAGCAGCCAAGATCAGGACAGGGGTTCCTACGAGCAGTACTTC.

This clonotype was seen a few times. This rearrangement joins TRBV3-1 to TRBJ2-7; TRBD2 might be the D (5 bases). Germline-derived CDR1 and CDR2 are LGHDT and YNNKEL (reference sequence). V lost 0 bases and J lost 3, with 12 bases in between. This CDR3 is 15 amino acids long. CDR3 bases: TGTGCCAGCAGCCAAGATCGAGGGAGATACTACGAGCAGTACTTC. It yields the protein CASSQDRGRYYEQYF.

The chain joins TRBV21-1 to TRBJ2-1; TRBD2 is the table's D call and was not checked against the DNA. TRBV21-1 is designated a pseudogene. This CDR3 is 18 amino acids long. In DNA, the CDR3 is TGTGCCAGCAGCAGAGACAGGACCGGACCGGGACTAGCGGGAAGGCAGTTCTTC. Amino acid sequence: CASSRDRTGPGLAGRQFF.

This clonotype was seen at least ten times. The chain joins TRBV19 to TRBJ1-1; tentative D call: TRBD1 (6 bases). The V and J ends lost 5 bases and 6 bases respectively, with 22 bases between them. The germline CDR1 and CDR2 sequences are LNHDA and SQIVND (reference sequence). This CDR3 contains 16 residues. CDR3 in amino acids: CASSWGPGSAAPEAFF. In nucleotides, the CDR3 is TGTGCCAGTAGTTGGGGGCCCGGGAGTGCTGCTCCTGAAGCTTTCTTT.